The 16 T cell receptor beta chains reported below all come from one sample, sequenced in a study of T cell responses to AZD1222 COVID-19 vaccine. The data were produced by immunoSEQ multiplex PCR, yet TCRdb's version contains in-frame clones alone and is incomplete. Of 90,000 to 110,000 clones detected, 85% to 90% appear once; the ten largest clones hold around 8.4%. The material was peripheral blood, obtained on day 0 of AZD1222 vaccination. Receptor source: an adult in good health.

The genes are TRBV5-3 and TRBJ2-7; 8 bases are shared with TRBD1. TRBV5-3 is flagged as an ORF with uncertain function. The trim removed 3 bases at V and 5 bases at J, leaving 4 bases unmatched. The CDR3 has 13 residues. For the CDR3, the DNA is TGTGCCAGAAGCTCCGACAGGGGCGACGAGCAGTACTTC. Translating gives CARSSDRGDEQYF.

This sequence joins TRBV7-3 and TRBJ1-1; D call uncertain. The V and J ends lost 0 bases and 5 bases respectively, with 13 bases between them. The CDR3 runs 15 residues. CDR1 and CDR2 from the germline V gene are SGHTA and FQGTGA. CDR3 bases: TGTGCCAGCAGCTTAACTTCGCGAGGAAGGACTGAAGCTTTCTTT. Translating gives CASSLTSRGRTEAFF.

CDR3 sequence: CATSDSTGSGEKLFF. The CDR3 DNA is TGTGCCACCAGTGATTCGACAGGGTCGGGGGAAAAACTGTTTTTT. The gene calls are TRBV24-1 and TRBJ1-4; 7 bases agree with TRBD1. The CDR3 sequence is 15 residues long. Germline lookup yields CDR1 KGHDR and CDR2 SFDVKD. Trimming took 2 bases from V and 8 from J; bases not matched to a gene: 7.

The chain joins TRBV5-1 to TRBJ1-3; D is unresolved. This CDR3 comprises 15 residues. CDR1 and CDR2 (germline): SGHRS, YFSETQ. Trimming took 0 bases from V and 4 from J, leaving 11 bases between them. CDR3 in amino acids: CASSLGSGSGNTIYF. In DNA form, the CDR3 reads TGCGCCAGCAGCTTGGGTTCTGGGAGCGGAAACACCATATATTTT.

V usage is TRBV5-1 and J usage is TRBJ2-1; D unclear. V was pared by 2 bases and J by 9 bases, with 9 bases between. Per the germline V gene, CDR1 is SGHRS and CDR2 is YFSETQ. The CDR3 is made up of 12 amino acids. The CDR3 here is CASSLPNFEQFF. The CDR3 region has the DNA TGCGCCAGCAGCTTACCAAACTTTGAGCAGTTCTTC.

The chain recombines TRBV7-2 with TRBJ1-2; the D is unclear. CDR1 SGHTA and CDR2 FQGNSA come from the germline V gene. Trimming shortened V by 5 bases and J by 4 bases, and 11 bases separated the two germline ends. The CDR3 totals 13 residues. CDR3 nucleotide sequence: TGTGCCAGCAGCCAAGCCAGGCCCTATGGCTACACCTTC. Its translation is CASSQARPYGYTF. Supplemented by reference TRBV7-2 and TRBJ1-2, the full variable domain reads GAGVSQSPSNKVTEKGKDVELRCDPISGHTALYWYRQSLGQGLEFLIYFQGNSAPDKSGLPSDRFSAERTGGSVSTLTIQRTQQEDSAVYLCASSQARPYGYTFGSGTRLTVV.

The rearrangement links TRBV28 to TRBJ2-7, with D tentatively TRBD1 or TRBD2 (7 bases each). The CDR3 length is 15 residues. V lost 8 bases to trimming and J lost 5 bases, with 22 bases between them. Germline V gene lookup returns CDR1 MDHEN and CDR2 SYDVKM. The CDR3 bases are TGTGCCAGCTTCAGGGGGGGGAGAGCAACCCACGAGCAGTACTTC. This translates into CASFRGGRATHEQYF.

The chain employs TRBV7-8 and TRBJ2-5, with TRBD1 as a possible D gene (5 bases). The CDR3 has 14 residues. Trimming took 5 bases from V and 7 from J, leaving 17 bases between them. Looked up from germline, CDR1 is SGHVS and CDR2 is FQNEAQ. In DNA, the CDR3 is TGTGCCAGCAGCCCCGGACCTCAAAGGGGGACCCAGTACTTC. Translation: CASSPGPQRGTQYF.

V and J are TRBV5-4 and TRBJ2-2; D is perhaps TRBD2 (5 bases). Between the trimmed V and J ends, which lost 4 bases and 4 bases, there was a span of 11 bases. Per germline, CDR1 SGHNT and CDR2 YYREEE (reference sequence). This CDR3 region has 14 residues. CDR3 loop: CASSNAGVTGELFF. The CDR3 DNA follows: TGTGCCAGCAGCAATGCGGGTGTCACCGGGGAGCTGTTTTTT.

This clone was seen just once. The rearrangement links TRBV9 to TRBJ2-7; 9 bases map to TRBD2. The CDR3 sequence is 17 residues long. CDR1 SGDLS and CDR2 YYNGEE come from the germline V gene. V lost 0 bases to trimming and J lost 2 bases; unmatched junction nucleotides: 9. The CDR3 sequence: CASSVEPGSGSPYEQYF. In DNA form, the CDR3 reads TGTGCCAGCAGCGTAGAACCTGGTAGCGGGAGTCCCTACGAGCAGTACTTC.

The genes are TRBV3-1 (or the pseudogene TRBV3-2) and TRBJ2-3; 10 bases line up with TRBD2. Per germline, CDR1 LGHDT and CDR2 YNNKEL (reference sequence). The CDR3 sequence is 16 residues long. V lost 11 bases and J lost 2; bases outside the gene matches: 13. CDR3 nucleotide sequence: TGTGCCCTCGGGCTAGCGGGAGTGGGATTCACAGATACGCAGTATTTT. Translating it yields CALGLAGVGFTDTQYF.

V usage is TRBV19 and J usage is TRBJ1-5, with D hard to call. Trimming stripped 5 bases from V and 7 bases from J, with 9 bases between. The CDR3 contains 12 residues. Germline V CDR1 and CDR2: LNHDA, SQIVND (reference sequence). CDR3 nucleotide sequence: TGTGCCAGTAGTTGGCTCTACCAGCCCCAGCATTTT. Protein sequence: CASSWLYQPQHF. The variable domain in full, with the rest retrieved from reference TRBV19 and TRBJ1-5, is DGGITQSPKYLFRKEGQNVTLSCEQNLNHDAMYWYRQDPGQGLRLIYYSQIVNDFQKGDIAEGYSVSREKKESFPLTVTSAQKNPTAFYLCASSWLYQPQHFGDGTRLSIL.

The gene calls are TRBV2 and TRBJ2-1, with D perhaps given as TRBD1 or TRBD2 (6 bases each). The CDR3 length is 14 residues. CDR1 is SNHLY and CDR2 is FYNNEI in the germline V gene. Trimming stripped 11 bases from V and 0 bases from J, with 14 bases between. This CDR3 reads CASGGRSSYNEQFF. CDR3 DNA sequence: TGTGCCTCCGGGGGCCGGAGCTCCTACAATGAGCAGTTCTTC.

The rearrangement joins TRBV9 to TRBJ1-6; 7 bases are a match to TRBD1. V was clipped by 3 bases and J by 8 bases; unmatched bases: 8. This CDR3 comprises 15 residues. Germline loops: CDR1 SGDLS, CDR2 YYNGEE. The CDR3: CASSAEGTAHSPLHF. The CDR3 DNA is TGTGCCAGCAGCGCCGAGGGGACAGCTCATTCACCCCTCCACTTT.

The CDR3, as DNA: TGTGCCAGCAGCAAAGTCGAGGGAGGCGCAGATACGCAGTATTTT. Translated, it gives CASSKVEGGADTQYF. V usage is TRBV21-1 and J usage is TRBJ2-3; the tabulated D call, TRBD2, remains unverified against the DNA. TRBV21-1 is reported as a pseudogene. The CDR3 contains 15 residues.

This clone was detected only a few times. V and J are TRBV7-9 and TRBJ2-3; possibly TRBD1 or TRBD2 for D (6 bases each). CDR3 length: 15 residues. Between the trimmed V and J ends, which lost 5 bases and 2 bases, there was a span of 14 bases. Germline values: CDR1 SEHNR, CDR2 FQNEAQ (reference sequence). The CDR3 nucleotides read TGTGCCAGCAGCCGGGGGCAGAGCTTCACAGATACGCAGTATTTT. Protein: CASSRGQSFTDTQYF.